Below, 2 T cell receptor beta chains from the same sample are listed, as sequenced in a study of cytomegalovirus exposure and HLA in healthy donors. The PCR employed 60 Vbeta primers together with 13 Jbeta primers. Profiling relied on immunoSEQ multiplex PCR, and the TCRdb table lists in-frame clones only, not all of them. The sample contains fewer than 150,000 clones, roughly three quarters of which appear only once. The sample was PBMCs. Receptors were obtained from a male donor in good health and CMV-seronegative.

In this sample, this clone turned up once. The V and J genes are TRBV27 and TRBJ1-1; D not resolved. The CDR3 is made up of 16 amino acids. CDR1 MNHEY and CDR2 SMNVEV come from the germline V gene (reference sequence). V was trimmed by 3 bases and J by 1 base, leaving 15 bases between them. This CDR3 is CASSLIFRTKNTEAFF. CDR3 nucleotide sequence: TGTGCCAGCAGTTTGATATTCAGAACAAAGAACACTGAAGCTTTCTTT.

DNA of the CDR3: TGTGCCAGGGGGGGAGGGACTTTCTTT. Residues: CARGGGTFF. V and J are TRBV11-3 and TRBJ1-1, with D maybe TRBD1 (5 bases). The CDR3 is made up of 9 amino acids. Germline CDR1 and CDR2: SGHNT and YENEEA. V dropped 9 bases and J dropped 12 bases, with 11 bases sitting between them. The full variable domain, its missing parts supplied by reference TRBV11-3 and TRBJ1-1, is EAGVVQSPRYKIIEKKQPVAFWCNPISGHNTLYWYLQNLGQGPELLIRYENEEAVDDSQLPKDRFSAERLKGVDSTLKIQPAELGDSAVYLCARGGGTFFGQGTRLTVV.